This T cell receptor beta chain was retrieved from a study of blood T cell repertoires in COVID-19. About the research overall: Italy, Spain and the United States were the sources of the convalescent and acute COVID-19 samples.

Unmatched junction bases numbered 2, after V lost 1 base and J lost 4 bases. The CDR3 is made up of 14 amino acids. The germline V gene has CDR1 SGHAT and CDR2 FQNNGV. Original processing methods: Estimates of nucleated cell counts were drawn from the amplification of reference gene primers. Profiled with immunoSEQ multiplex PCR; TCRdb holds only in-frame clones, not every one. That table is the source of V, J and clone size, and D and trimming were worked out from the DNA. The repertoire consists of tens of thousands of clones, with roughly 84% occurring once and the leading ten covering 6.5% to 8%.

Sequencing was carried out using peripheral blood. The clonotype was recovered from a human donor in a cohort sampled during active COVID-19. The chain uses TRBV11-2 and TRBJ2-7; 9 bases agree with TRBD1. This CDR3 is CASSLGTGAYEQYF. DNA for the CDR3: TGTGCCAGCAGCTTAGGGACAGGGGCATACGAGCAGTACTTC.